Following are 9 T cell receptor beta chains from one sample sequenced in a study of blood T cell repertoires in COVID-19. Using immunoSEQ multiplex PCR, the repertoire was profiled, and TCRdb retains in-frame clones only, with some absent. Among tens of thousands of clones, 70% to 90% were seen once, and the ten largest hold roughly 15%. The specimen was peripheral blood. These receptors all stem from a woman aged 70-85 years with acute or convalescent COVID-19.

This sequence joins TRBV5-1 and TRBJ2-3, with 8 bases fitting TRBD2. This CDR3 is built from 18 residues. Trimming removed 4 bases from V and 1 base from J; junction bases left unmatched: 14. Germline V gene data show CDR1 as SGHRS and CDR2 as YFSETQ. DNA of the CDR3: TGCGCCAGCAGCCTTGCGGGAGGAGGATTGGTGGGCACAGATACGCAGTATTTT. Translating it yields CASSLAGGGLVGTDTQYF.

The CDR3 DNA follows: TGTGCCAGCAGGCCCACAGGGATAGAGACCCAGTACTTC. Its translation: CASRPTGIETQYF. The chain couples TRBV6-5 to TRBJ2-5; maybe TRBD1 (6 bases). With 6 bases removed from V and 4 bases from J, the gap between germline ends came to 12 bases. The germline CDR1 and CDR2 sequences are MNHEY and SVGAGI. This CDR3 has 13 amino acids.

V gene TRBV28 combines with J gene TRBJ1-6, with D tentatively TRBD1 (6 bases). Germline V gene data show CDR1 as MDHEN and CDR2 as SYDVKM. The CDR3 loop spans 14 amino acids. Between the trimmed V and J ends, which lost 2 bases and 6 bases, there was a span of 8 bases. CDR3 in amino acids: CASSLRRGNSPLHF. The CDR3 bases are TGTGCCAGCAGTTTACGCAGGGGTAATTCACCCCTCCACTTT.

The chain combines TRBV27 with TRBJ1-2, with 7 bases lining up with TRBD1. Losses at the gene ends were 7 bases for V and 8 bases for J; bases not matched to a gene: 4. CDR1 MNHEY and CDR2 SMNVEV come from the germline V gene (reference sequence). There are 11 residues in the CDR3. The CDR3 loop is CASISGGGYTF. The CDR3 DNA sequence: TGTGCCAGCATATCAGGGGGAGGCTACACCTTC.

This clone was seen just once. The CDR3 DNA reads TGTGCCAGCAGCGCCCAACAGGGGGAAGGAGAGACCCAGTACTTC. Translated, it gives CASSAQQGEGETQYF. The V call is TRBV3-1 (or the pseudogene TRBV3-2), the J call TRBJ2-5; 8 bases are shared with TRBD1. The CDR3 has 15 residues. The germline V gene has CDR1 LGHDT and CDR2 YNNKEL (reference sequence). The trim removed 5 bases at V and 4 bases at J, leaving 9 bases unmatched.

The chain uses TRBV6-4 and TRBJ1-5; D gene ambiguous. The CDR3 sequence is 13 residues long. V gave up 5 bases and J gave up 5 bases, with 10 bases separating them. The germline V gene encodes CDR1 MRHNA and CDR2 SNTAGT. CDR3 loop: CASSNDTDQPQHF. The CDR3 DNA is TGTGCCAGCAGTAACGACACCGATCAGCCCCAGCATTTT.

The V gene is TRBV5-8, the J gene TRBJ1-1; 12 bases are shared with TRBD1. The germline CDR1 and CDR2 sequences are SGHTS and YDEGEE. The junction had 20 bases not matched to a gene; V was cut back by 4 bases and J by 13 bases. CDR3 length: 17 amino acids. The CDR3 sequence is CASSGTGTGGASYVGFF. In DNA form, the CDR3 reads TGTGCCAGCAGCGGAACCGGGACAGGGGGCGCATCTTATGTGGGTTTCTTT.

The rearrangement uses TRBV9 and TRBJ1-2; TRBD1 is a possible D gene (5 bases). V lost 4 bases and J 2 bases, leaving 12 bases between the germline ends. In germline, CDR1 is SGDLS, CDR2 YYNGEE. The CDR3 spans 14 residues. The chain's CDR3 is CASSPGQPNYGYTF. The DNA for the CDR3 is TGTGCCAGCAGCCCTGGACAACCCAACTATGGCTACACCTTC.

This sequence joins TRBV28 and TRBJ2-5, with D maybe TRBD2 (5 bases). CDR3 size: 14 residues. Trimming took 2 bases from V and 5 from J, leaving 12 bases between them. Germline V CDR1 and CDR2: MDHEN, SYDVKM. CDR3 region: CASSLGHTGETQYF. The DNA of the CDR3 is TGTGCCAGCAGTTTAGGTCACACGGGGGAGACCCAGTACTTC.